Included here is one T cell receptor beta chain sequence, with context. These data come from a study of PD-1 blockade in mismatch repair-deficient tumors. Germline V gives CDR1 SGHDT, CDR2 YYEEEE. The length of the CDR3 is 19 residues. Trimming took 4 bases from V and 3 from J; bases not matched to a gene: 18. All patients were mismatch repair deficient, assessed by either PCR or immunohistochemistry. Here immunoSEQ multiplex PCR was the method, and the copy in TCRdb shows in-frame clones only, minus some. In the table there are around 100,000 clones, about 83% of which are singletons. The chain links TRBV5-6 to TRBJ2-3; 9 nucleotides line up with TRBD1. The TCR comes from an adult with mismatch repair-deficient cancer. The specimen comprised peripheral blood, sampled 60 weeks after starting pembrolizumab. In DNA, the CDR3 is TGTGCCAGCAGCGACTTAACAGGGGGCGGCGGGAGAAGAACAGATACGCAGTATTTT. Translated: CASSDLTGGGGRRTDTQYF.